A selection of T cell receptor beta chains follows, all from one sample in a study of Tregs in tolerant kidney transplant recipients. The table came from immunoSEQ multiplex PCR; TCRdb's copy has only in-frame clones and leaves some out. Of about 110,000 clones listed, 90% are singletons. The sample in question was CD4+ T cells from blood, obtained before the transplant. The source is a human donor who received a combined kidney and bone marrow transplant. The CDR3 runs from the conserved cysteine through the conserved F or W. D genes are given only for firm matches. Size is stated for part of the rows, as once, few or many counts, or as a class when the clone is expanded.

abundance: few
d_gene: TRBD1
v_gene: TRBV6-1
j_gene: TRBJ1-5
CDR3nt: TGTGCCAGCAGTGCGGGACAGGCTTATCAGCCCCAGCATTTT
CDR3aa: CASSAGQAYQPQHF

abundance: once
d_gene: TRBD1
v_gene: TRBV28
j_gene: TRBJ2-5
CDR3nt: TGTGCCAGCAGAGATACCGGGACCAAGGGGGCGACCCAGTACTTC
CDR3aa: CASRDTGTKGATQYF

abundance: once
d_gene: TRBD1
v_gene: TRBV5-1
j_gene: TRBJ1-2
CDR3nt: TGCGCCAGCAGTCGGGACAGGGATGGCTACACCTTC
CDR3aa: CASSRDRDGYTF

abundance: -
d_gene: -
v_gene: TRBV12-5
j_gene: TRBJ2-1
CDR3nt: TGTGCTAGTGGTTTGGACCCAAGCAGGGGCGATGAGCAGTTCTTC
CDR3aa: CASGLDPSRGDEQFF

abundance: once
d_gene: -
v_gene: TRBV21-1
j_gene: TRBJ2-2
CDR3nt: TGTGCCAGCAGCAGAGGTAGCGGGGGCCCCGGGGAGCTGTTTTTT
CDR3aa: CASSRGSGGPGELFF

abundance: -
d_gene: TRBD1
v_gene: TRBV5-1
j_gene: TRBJ1-4
CDR3nt: TGCGCCAGCAGCTTGCAGGGGGCTGGGACTAATGAAAAACTGTTTTTT
CDR3aa: CASSLQGAGTNEKLFF

abundance: -
d_gene: TRBD2
v_gene: TRBV28
j_gene: TRBJ2-7
CDR3nt: TGTGCCAGCAGTCTTCCACTAGCGGGACCCTACGAGCAGTACTTC
CDR3aa: CASSLPLAGPYEQYF

abundance: -
d_gene: -
v_gene: TRBV6-5
j_gene: TRBJ1-1
CDR3nt: TGTGCCAGCAGTTACGGGATAGGGGGCACTGAAGCTTTCTTT
CDR3aa: CASSYGIGGTEAFF

abundance: -
d_gene: -
v_gene: TRBV25-1
j_gene: TRBJ1-2
CDR3nt: TGTGCCAGCAGTGAGGGCTTGAACATCTATGGCTACACCTTC
CDR3aa: CASSEGLNIYGYTF

abundance: few
d_gene: -
v_gene: TRBV7-9
j_gene: TRBJ2-7
CDR3nt: TGTGCCAGCAGCCCGGAGGCCTACGAGCAGTACTTC
CDR3aa: CASSPEAYEQYF

abundance: once
d_gene: TRBD2
v_gene: TRBV7-2
j_gene: TRBJ2-7
CDR3nt: TGTGCCAGCAGCTTAGACGTGTCTAGCGGGAGGCAGGAGCAGTACTTC
CDR3aa: CASSLDVSSGRQEQYF

abundance: -
d_gene: -
v_gene: TRBV5-1
j_gene: TRBJ1-2
CDR3nt: TGCGCCAGCAGCTTGGCGGGGATGTCGGGCTACACCTTC
CDR3aa: CASSLAGMSGYTF

abundance: -
d_gene: TRBD2
v_gene: TRBV6-5
j_gene: TRBJ2-5
CDR3nt: TGTGCCAGCAGAACAGCGGGGGGGCGGGAGACCCAGTACTTC
CDR3aa: CASRTAGGRETQYF

abundance: few
d_gene: -
v_gene: TRBV10-3
j_gene: TRBJ2-7
CDR3nt: TGTGCCAGCGAGGAAGGCGGGGTCGTCTCCTACGAGCAGTACTTC
CDR3aa: CASEEGGVVSYEQYF

abundance: -
d_gene: -
v_gene: TRBV7-2
j_gene: TRBJ2-3
CDR3nt: TGTGCCAGCAGCCTGTTCACAGATACGCAGTATTTT
CDR3aa: CASSLFTDTQYF

abundance: once
d_gene: -
v_gene: TRBV6-5
j_gene: TRBJ1-2
CDR3nt: TGTGCCAGCACCTCCCCCGGGGTCACTAACTATGGCTACACCTTC
CDR3aa: CASTSPGVTNYGYTF

abundance: -
d_gene: -
v_gene: TRBV15
j_gene: TRBJ2-2
CDR3nt: TGTGCCACCAGCAGAGATTATCGGGGCACCGGGGAGCTGTTTTTT
CDR3aa: CATSRDYRGTGELFF

abundance: -
d_gene: -
v_gene: TRBV12-5
j_gene: TRBJ2-2
CDR3nt: TGTGCTAGTGGCAGGGACACCGGGGAGCTGTTTTTT
CDR3aa: CASGRDTGELFF

abundance: -
d_gene: TRBD1
v_gene: TRBV11-1
j_gene: TRBJ2-7
CDR3nt: TGTGCCAGCAGCCCTGCTGGGGTTCGGGACAGGGTGGTCGAGCAGTACTTC
CDR3aa: CASSPAGVRDRVVEQYF

abundance: -
d_gene: TRBD2
v_gene: TRBV28
j_gene: TRBJ2-7
CDR3nt: TGTGCCAGCAGTGGAAGCGGGGGGGCACGTGTTTTC
CDR3aa: CASSGSGGARVF

abundance: -
d_gene: -
v_gene: TRBV11-2
j_gene: TRBJ2-7
CDR3nt: TGTGCCAGCAGCTTTACGCACAGTACCTACGAGCAGTACTTC
CDR3aa: CASSFTHSTYEQYF

abundance: -
d_gene: -
v_gene: TRBV6-5
j_gene: TRBJ1-5
CDR3nt: TGTGCCAGCAGTGAAAATGGGGCGAACCAGCCCCAGCATTTT
CDR3aa: CASSENGANQPQHF